These T cell receptor beta chains were read from a single sample in a study of T cells in lung cancer brain metastases. Profiled with immunoSEQ multiplex PCR; TCRdb holds only in-frame clones, not every one. Of roughly 6,500 clones listed, 75% to 90% are singletons. The sequencing sample was made of tumor tissue from the primary lung tumor. The receptors shown here come from a man in his fifties with non-small cell lung cancer. Each CDR3 is given with its conserved first and last residue. The order of the fields is V gene, CDR3 protein.

>TRBV5-1
CASSPTGLIDTQYF
>TRBV11-3
CASSLEQGGTYNEQFF
>TRBV5-5
CASSLPTGGLYNEQFF
>TRBV7-2
CASSLGSLTDTQYF
>TRBV4-3
CASSQETSWDRQNTGELFF
>TRBV30
CAWSVLYRSYEQYF
>TRBV7-3
CASSSDRNQPQHF
>TRBV12-5
CASGPPLTVNTEAFF
>TRBV6-1
CASSQPTTEAFF
>TRBV6-1
CASRSGQGMYEQYF
>TRBV4-1
CASSRSTGGSGETQYF
>TRBV7-3
CASSLPGETEAFF
>TRBV7-2
CASSRTGQDNSPLHF
>TRBV6-5
CASMTDSPPYEQYF
>TRBV30
CAWSRIGGANGYIF
>TRBV7-9
CASSLDLQGAGEKLFF
>TRBV5-1
CASSLIGEVAGNTIYF
>TRBV5-1
CASQTGGGTEAFF
>TRBV30
CAWSPAGTGNYGYTF
>TRBV29-1
CSVEVLDGRPFGYTF